Each of the 19 T cell receptor beta chains below was sequenced from the same sample in a study of blood T cells in healthy people across ages. Primed by a sample-barcoded 5' primer and a J-beta primer mix, a second PCR proceeded for about 6 to 11 cycles. MiXCR was run by TCRdb on the 5' RACE reads, yielding one entry per CDR3 protein. This sample has over 600,000 distinct CDR3 sequences, with around 38% found just once. What was sequenced was blood. These receptors originate from a man aged 80 or over in good health.

This clonotype occurred a few times. The V and J genes are TRBV15 and TRBJ2-2; 9 bases fit TRBD1. This CDR3 has 15 amino acids. Germline CDR1 and CDR2: LNHNV and YYDKDF (reference sequence). The ends lost 1 base at V and 4 bases at J; junction bases unmatched: 1. The CDR3 region is CATSRGTGVTGELFF. The CDR3 nucleotides are TGTGCCACCAGCAGAGGGACAGGGGTCACCGGGGAGCTGTTTTTT. Full variable domain (outside the CDR3, taken from reference TRBV15 and TRBJ2-2): DAMVIQNPRYQVTQFGKPVTLSCSQTLNHNVMYWYQQKSSQAPKLLFHYYDKDFNNEADTPDNFQSRRPNTSFCFLDIRSPGLGDTAMYLCATSRGTGVTGELFFGEGSRLTVL.

This chain joins TRBV28 and TRBJ1-1, with TRBD1 identical over 7 bases. CDR1 MDHEN and CDR2 SYDVKM come from the germline V gene. V was clipped by 7 bases and J by 4 bases; unmatched bases: 9. This CDR3 has 14 amino acids. The CDR3 region has the DNA TGTGCCAGCACCCAAAGGGGGCGGGGCACTGAAGCTTTCTTT. It codes for CASTQRGRGTEAFF.

The CDR3 bases are TGTGCCAGCAGGAGAAGAGCGGGAGGCCCCAGAGATACGCAGTATTTT. Amino acid sequence: CASRRRAGGPRDTQYF. The chain joins TRBV5-6 to TRBJ2-3; 9 nucleotides align to TRBD2. CDR1 and CDR2 from the germline V gene are SGHDT and YYEEEE. After removal of 5 bases from V and 5 bases from J, the junction contained 12 bases not matched to a gene. There are 16 residues in the CDR3.

The chain employs TRBV20-1 and TRBJ2-7; the match to TRBD1 covers 9 bases. V was clipped by 2 bases and J by 4 bases; unmatched bases: 3. Germline V gene lookup returns CDR1 DFQATT and CDR2 SNEGSKA (reference sequence). The CDR3 is 13 amino acids. This CDR3 is CSARTGGNYEQYF. The CDR3, as DNA: TGCAGTGCTAGAACAGGGGGCAATTACGAGCAGTACTTC.

The J gene is TRBJ1-2, the V gene TRBV6-1; D is unclear. V lost 2 bases and J lost 4, with 8 bases in between. Germline CDR1 MNHNS, CDR2 SASEGT. There are 13 residues in the CDR3. The CDR3 nucleotides read TGTGCCAGCAGTGAATCGGGGTCCTATGGCTACACCTTC. Encoded protein: CASSESGSYGYTF.

The rearrangement joins TRBV24-1 to TRBJ2-1; D call uncertain. The ends were cut back, 4 bases at V and 8 bases at J, with 11 bases in the middle. Germline V CDR1 and CDR2: KGHDR, SFDVKD. The CDR3 runs 13 residues. The CDR3 coding sequence is TGTGCCACCAGTGACTCAAAGGTGTATGAGCAGTTCTTC. This sequence encodes CATSDSKVYEQFF.

This clonotype was counted between two and nine times. The rearrangement uses TRBV3-1 and TRBJ2-7, with a possible D match to TRBD2 (7 bases). The CDR3 is made up of 15 amino acids. V was pared by 3 bases and J by 3 bases, with 15 bases between. Germline V gene sequence: CDR1 LGHDT, CDR2 YNNKEL (reference sequence). In nucleotides, the CDR3 is TGTGCCAGCAGCCATACAGGGAGGGGGATCTACGAGCAGTACTTC. This codes for CASSHTGRGIYEQYF.

The J gene is TRBJ2-7, the V gene TRBV28; 7 nucleotides match TRBD1. The CDR3 is made up of 13 amino acids. Germline CDR1 reads MDHEN; CDR2 reads SYDVKM. The V gene end was trimmed by 8 bases and the J gene end by 2 bases; junction bases not matched to a gene: 6. In DNA form, the CDR3 reads TGTGCCAGCGGAACTCAGGGGGCCTACGAGCAGTACTTC. It yields the protein CASGTQGAYEQYF.

This clonotype was counted between two and nine times. The rearrangement joins TRBV11-2 to TRBJ2-3; 8 bases line up with TRBD2. The CDR3 totals 18 residues. The V and J ends lost 1 base and 2 bases, in that order; junction bases with no gene match: 11. Germline V gene sequence: CDR1 SGHAT, CDR2 FQNNGV. Here the CDR3 DNA reads TGTGCCAGCAGCTTAGTTCTACGGCTAGCGGGCTTCACAGATACGCAGTATTTT. As protein: CASSLVLRLAGFTDTQYF.

This clonotype occurred once. J is TRBJ2-4 and V is TRBV15; 7 positions match TRBD2. Gene TRBJ2-5 matches the end of the DNA better, so the J call may be wrong. The CDR3 length is 12 residues. Germline V gene sequence: CDR1 LNHNV, CDR2 YYDKDF (reference sequence). CDR3 protein: CATDPGGGTQYF. CDR3 DNA sequence: TGTGCCACCGATCCGGGAGGAGGGACCCAGTACTTC.

This clonotype occurred a few times. This rearrangement joins TRBV6-6 to TRBJ1-5, with D unresolved. Germline V gene lookup returns CDR1 MNHNY and CDR2 SVGAGI (reference sequence). This CDR3 has 15 amino acids. V dropped 4 bases and J dropped 5 bases, with 15 bases sitting between them. The CDR3 sequence: CASSWHPREDQPQHF. CDR3 sequence (DNA): TGTGCCAGCAGTTGGCACCCACGGGAGGATCAGCCCCAGCATTTT.

The chain links TRBV5-1 to TRBJ2-7; D unclear. The CDR3 extends over 14 amino acids. Germline V lookup: CDR1 SGHRS, CDR2 YFSETQ. Between the trimmed V and J ends, which lost 1 base and 3 bases, there was a span of 11 bases. CDR3 amino acids: CASSLRNYHYEQYF. The CDR3 DNA sequence: TGCGCCAGCAGCTTGAGGAACTATCACTACGAGCAGTACTTC.

This clonotype showed up just a few times. The gene calls are TRBV12-3 or TRBV12-4 and TRBJ1-6, with 10 positions matching TRBD1. The CDR3 loop spans 15 amino acids. After removal of 6 bases from V and 6 bases from J, the junction contained 5 bases not matched to a gene. For the CDR3, the DNA is TGTGCCAGCAGCGGGACAGGGGCTATTAATTCACCCCTCCACTTT. Its translation: CASSGTGAINSPLHF.

This clonotype was detected only a few times. V and J are TRBV20-1 and TRBJ2-5; TRBD2 matches at 13 bases. The CDR3 is made up of 18 amino acids. Germline lookup yields CDR1 DFQATT and CDR2 SNEGSKA (reference sequence). Trimming removed 5 bases from V and 4 bases from J; junction bases left unmatched: 16. DNA of the CDR3: TGCAGTGCTGAAGGACTAGCGGGGGCGTGGGGGACCAGAGAGACCCAGTACTTC. Protein product: CSAEGLAGAWGTRETQYF.

J is TRBJ1-5 and V is TRBV7-2; the D is unclear. CDR1 is SGHTA and CDR2 is FQGNSA in the germline V gene. V was shortened by 2 bases and J by 5 bases, with 7 bases between the two germline ends. This CDR3 contains 13 residues. This CDR3 is CASSLNPDQPQHF. The CDR3 nucleotides read TGTGCCAGCAGCTTAAACCCGGATCAGCCCCAGCATTTT.

The genes are TRBV6-2 or TRBV6-3 and TRBJ2-5; no clear D gene. V dropped 4 bases and J dropped 11 bases, with 14 bases sitting between them. Germline V gene lookup returns CDR1 MNHEY and CDR2 SVGEGT. This CDR3 contains 12 residues. The CDR3 protein is CASSLLGYGQYF. The CDR3 DNA is TGTGCCAGCAGTTTGCTCGGTTACGGGCAGTACTTC.

This clonotype was found a few times. The chain carries TRBV28 and TRBJ2-7; no clear D gene. Germline V CDR1 and CDR2: MDHEN, SYDVKM. The V gene lost 4 bases and the J gene lost 2 bases, with 9 bases spanning the gap. There are 13 residues in the CDR3. CDR3 DNA sequence: TGTGCCAGCAGTTCGAGGTTAACCTACGAGCAGTACTTC. Its translation is CASSSRLTYEQYF.

The chain carries TRBV12-5 and TRBJ2-5, with D perhaps matching TRBD1 or TRBD2 (5 bases each). CDR1 is LGHNT, CDR2 FRNRAP, per germline. The CDR3 is 15 residues long. Trimming took off 5 bases at V and 0 bases at J, with 13 bases between the two ends. DNA for the CDR3: TGTGCTAGTGGTACGAGGGGTTTTTACCAAGAGACCCAGTACTTC. It yields the protein CASGTRGFYQETQYF. Combining the CDR3 with reference TRBV12-5 and TRBJ2-5 gives the whole variable domain DARVTQTPRHKVTEMGQEVTMRCQPILGHNTVFWYRQTMMQGLELLAYFRNRAPLDDSGMPKDRFSAEMPDATLATLKIQPSEPRDSAVYFCASGTRGFYQETQYFGPGTRLLVL.

As concerns this clonotype: A much larger clone sits a single nucleotide away, making a read error possible. V is TRBV3-1 and J is TRBJ2-7; D may be TRBD2 (5 bases). CDR3 length: 15 amino acids. Germline CDR1 and CDR2: LGHDT and YNNKEL (reference sequence). The CDR3 DNA is TGTGCCAGCAGCCAAGAAGGAGGCAGGTCCTGCGAGCAGTACTTC. Protein sequence: CASSQEGGRSCEQYF.